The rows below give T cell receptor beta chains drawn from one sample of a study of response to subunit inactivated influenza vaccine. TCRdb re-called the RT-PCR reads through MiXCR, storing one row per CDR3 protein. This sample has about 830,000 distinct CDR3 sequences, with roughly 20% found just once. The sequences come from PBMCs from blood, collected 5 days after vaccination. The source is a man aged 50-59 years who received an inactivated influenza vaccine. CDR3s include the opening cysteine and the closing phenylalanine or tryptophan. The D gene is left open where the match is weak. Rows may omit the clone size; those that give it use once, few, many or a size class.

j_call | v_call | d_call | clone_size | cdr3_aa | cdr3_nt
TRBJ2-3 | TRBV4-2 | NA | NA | CASSQSWQGSDTQYF | TGTGCCAGCAGCCAAAGTTGGCAGGGGTCAGATACGCAGTATTTT
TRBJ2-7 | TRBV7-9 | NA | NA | CASSFIRGTSSYEQYF | TGTGCCAGCAGCTTTATTCGCGGCACGAGCTCCTACGAGCAGTACTTC
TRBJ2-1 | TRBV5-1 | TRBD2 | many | CASSRRTSGSSDEQFF | TGCGCCAGCAGCCGACGGACTAGCGGGAGTTCCGATGAGCAGTTCTTC
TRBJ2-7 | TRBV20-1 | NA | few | CSARDFKNSYEQYF | TGCAGTGCTAGAGATTTCAAGAACAGCTACGAGCAGTACTTC
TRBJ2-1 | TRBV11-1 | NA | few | CASSLEGTPRRNEQFF | TGTGCCAGCAGCTTAGAGGGGACTCCTAGGAGAAATGAGCAGTTCTTC
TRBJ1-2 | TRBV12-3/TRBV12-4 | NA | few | CASSFGSNYGYTF | TGTGCCAGCAGTTTCGGCAGCAACTATGGCTACACCTTC
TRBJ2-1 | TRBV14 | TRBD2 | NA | CASSRGGGAYNEQFF | TGTGCCAGCAGCCGTGGGGGGGGGGCCTACAATGAGCAGTTCTTC
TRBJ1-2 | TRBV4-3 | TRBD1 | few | CASSQDVGRGHGYTF | TGCGCCAGCAGCCAAGATGTGGGCAGGGGGCATGGCTACACCTTC
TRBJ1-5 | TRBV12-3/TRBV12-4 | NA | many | CASSSSDQPQHF | TGTGCCAGCAGTTCTTCAGATCAGCCCCAGCATTTT
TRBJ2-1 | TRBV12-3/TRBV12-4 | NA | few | CASSLAGRSHNEQFF | TGTGCCAGCAGTTTAGCAGGGAGATCCCACAATGAGCAGTTCTTC
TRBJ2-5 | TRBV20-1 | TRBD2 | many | CSARSLLAGEGLGTQYF | TGCAGTGCTAGATCACTTCTAGCGGGAGAAGGCCTGGGGACCCAGTACTTC
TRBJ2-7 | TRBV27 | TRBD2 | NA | CASSPGGGLVYEQYF | TGTGCCAGCAGTCCCGGCGGGGGGCTTGTCTACGAGCAGTACTTC
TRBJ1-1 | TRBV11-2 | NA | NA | CASSHGGSTEAFF | TGTGCCAGCAGCCACGGAGGGTCCACTGAAGCTTTCTTT
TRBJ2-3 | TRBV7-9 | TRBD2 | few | CASSHTGSGDTDTQYF | TGTGCCAGCAGCCATACGGGTAGCGGGGACACAGATACGCAGTATTTT
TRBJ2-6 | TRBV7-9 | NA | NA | CASSRSLIPGANVLTF | TGTGCCAGCAGCCGAAGTCTCATCCCTGGGGCCAACGTCCTGACTTTC
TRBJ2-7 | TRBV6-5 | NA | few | CASSYSLDGEQYF | TGTGCCAGCAGTTACTCCCTCGATGGCGAGCAGTACTTC
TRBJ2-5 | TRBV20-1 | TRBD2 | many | CSARDPGGETQYF | TGCAGTGCTAGAGATCCGGGGGGGGAGACCCAGTACTTC
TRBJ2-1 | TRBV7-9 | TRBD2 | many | CAIPGREGRNNEQFF | TGTGCCATTCCTGGGCGGGAGGGCCGGAACAATGAGCAGTTCTTC
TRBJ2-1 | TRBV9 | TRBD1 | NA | CASSVGPWDREGPEQFF | TGTGCCAGCAGCGTAGGACCCTGGGACAGGGAGGGTCCTGAGCAGTTCTTC
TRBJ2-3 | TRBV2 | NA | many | CASSEAGHAILGTQYF | TGTGCCAGCAGTGAAGCGGGACACGCCATTCTGGGTACGCAGTATTTT
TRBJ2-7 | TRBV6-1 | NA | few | CASSESGPRQYF | TGTGCCAGCAGTGAATCCGGGCCCCGGCAGTACTTC
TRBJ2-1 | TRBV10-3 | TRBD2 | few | CAISPGLAEQFF | TGTGCCATCAGTCCGGGACTAGCGGAGCAGTTCTTC
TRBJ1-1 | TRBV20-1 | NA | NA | CSASQPAFF | TGCAGTGCTAGTCAGCCAGCTTTCTTT
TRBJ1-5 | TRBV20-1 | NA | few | CSARRDSNQPQHF | TGCAGTGCTAGACGGGATAGCAATCAGCCCCAGCATTTT
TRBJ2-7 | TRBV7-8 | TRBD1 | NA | CASSLFSGQGAHSTYEQYF | TGTGCCAGCAGCTTATTTTCGGGACAGGGGGCGCATTCAACCTACGAGCAGTACTTC
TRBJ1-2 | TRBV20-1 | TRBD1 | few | CSAREGQGADGYTF | TGCAGTGCTAGAGAGGGACAGGGGGCGGATGGCTACACCTTC
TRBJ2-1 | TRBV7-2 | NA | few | CASTGQLSSYNEQFF | TGTGCCAGCACGGGACAACTGAGCTCCTACAATGAGCAGTTCTTC
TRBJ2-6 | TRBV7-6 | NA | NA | CASSSDSSSGANVLTF | TGTGCCAGCAGCTCGGACAGTTCCTCTGGGGCCAACGTCCTGACTTTC
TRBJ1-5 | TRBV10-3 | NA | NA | CAISESFQGNQPQHF | TGTGCCATCAGTGAGTCGTTCCAGGGCAATCAGCCCCAGCATTTT
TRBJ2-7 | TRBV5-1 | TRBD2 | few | CASSSSAGAYEGGSYEQYF | TGCGCCAGCAGCTCCTCAGCGGGGGCCTACGAAGGTGGGTCCTACGAGCAGTACTTC
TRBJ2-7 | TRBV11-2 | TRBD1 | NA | CASRVGQATYEQYF | TGTGCCAGCCGGGTAGGACAGGCAACCTACGAGCAGTACTTC
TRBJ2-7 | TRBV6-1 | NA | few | CASSVGGAYEQYF | TGTGCCAGCAGCGTGGGGGGAGCCTACGAGCAGTACTTC
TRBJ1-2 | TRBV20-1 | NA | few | CSAREIRQGYGYTF | TGCAGTGCTAGAGAGATCCGCCAGGGGTATGGCTACACCTTC
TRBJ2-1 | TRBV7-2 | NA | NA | CASSFSGTLYNEQFF | TGTGCCAGCAGCTTCTCCGGGACCCTCTACAATGAGCAGTTCTTC
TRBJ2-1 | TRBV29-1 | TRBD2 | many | CSHQTGTSPNYEQFF | TGCAGCCACCAAACCGGGACTAGCCCTAATTATGAGCAGTTCTTC
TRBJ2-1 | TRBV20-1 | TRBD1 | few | CSARDRRGLLSYNEQFF | TGCAGTGCTAGAGATCGTAGGGGGCTTCTCTCTTACAATGAGCAGTTCTTC
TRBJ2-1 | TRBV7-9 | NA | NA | CASSRAWEQFF | TGTGCCAGCAGCCGGGCCTGGGAGCAGTTCTTC
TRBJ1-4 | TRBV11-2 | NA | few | CASSPDRINEKLFF | TGTGCCAGCAGCCCCGACAGGATTAATGAAAAACTGTTTTTT
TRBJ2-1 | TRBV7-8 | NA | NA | CASRRGSQGRQFF | TGTGCCAGCCGCCGGGGGAGTCAGGGAAGACAGTTCTTC
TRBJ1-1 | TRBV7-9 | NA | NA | CASSLDGAMNTEAFF | TGTGCCAGCAGCTTAGATGGGGCTATGAACACTGAAGCTTTCTTT
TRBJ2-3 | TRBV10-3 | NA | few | CAISPLKGAGLDTQYF | TGTGCCATCAGCCCCCTTAAGGGCGCCGGTTTAGATACGCAGTATTTT